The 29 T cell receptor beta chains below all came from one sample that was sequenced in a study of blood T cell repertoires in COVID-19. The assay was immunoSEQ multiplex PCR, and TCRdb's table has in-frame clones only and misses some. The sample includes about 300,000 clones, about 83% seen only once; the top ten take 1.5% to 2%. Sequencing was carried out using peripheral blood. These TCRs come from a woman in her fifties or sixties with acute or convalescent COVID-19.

CDR3 DNA sequence: TGCGCCAGCAGCTCCCAGGGGGCTGGGTCCTACGAGCAGTACTTC. It codes for CASSSQGAGSYEQYF. This chain links TRBV5-1 with TRBJ2-7, with TRBD1 matching 8 bases. J gave up 1 base and V 3 bases, and 6 bases lay outside the gene matches. The CDR3 length is 15 residues. CDR1 is SGHRS and CDR2 is YFSETQ in the germline V gene.

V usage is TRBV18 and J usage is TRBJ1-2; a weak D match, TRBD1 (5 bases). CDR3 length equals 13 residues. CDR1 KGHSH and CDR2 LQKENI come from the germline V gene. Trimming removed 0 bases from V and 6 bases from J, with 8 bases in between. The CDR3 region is CASSPPGEDGYTF. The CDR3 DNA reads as TGTGCCAGCTCACCACCGGGGGAGGATGGCTACACCTTC.

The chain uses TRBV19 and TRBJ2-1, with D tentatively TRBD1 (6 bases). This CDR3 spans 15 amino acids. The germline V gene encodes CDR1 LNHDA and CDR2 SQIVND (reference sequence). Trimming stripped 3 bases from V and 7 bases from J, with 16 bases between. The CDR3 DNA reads TGTGCCAGTAGTATCTCCAGGGGTGTCGTGAATGAGCAGTTCTTC. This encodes CASSISRGVVNEQFF.

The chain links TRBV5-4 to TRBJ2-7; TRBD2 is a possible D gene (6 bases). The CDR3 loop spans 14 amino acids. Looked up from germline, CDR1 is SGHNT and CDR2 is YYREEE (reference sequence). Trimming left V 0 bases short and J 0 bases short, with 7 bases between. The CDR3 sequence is CASSLGLDSYEQYF. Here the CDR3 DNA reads TGTGCCAGCAGCTTGGGACTAGACTCCTACGAGCAGTACTTC.

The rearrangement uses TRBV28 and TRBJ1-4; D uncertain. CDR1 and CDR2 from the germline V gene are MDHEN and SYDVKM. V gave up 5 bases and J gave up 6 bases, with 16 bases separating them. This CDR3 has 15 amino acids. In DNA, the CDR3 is TGTGCCAGCAGTCCAAATCCCACGGTGGATGAAAAACTGTTTTTT. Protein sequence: CASSPNPTVDEKLFF.

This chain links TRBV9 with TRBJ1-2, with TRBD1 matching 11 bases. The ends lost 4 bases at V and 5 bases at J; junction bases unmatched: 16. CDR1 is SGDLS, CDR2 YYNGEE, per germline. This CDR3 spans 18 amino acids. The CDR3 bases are TGTGCCAGCAGCCGGGGAGACGGGACAGGGGGGCTTTCGTATGGCTACACCTTC. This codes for CASSRGDGTGGLSYGYTF.

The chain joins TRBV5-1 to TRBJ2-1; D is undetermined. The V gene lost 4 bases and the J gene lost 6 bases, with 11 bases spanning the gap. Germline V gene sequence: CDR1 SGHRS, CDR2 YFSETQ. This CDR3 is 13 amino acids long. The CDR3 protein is CASSPLSSNEQFF. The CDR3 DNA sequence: TGCGCCAGCAGCCCCTTGAGTAGCAATGAGCAGTTCTTC.

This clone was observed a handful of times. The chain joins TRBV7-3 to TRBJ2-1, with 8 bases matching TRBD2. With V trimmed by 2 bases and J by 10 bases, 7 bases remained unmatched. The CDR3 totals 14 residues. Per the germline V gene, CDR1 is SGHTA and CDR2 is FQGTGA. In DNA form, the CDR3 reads TGTGCCAGCAGCTTAGGATTGACTAGCGCGGAGCAGTTCTTC. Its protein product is CASSLGLTSAEQFF.

This CDR3 is CASSLLAGADNEQFF. In DNA, the CDR3 is TGTGCCAGCAGTCTACTAGCGGGAGCGGACAATGAGCAGTTCTTC. This chain joins TRBV6-4 and TRBJ2-1, with 11 bases fitting TRBD2. With V trimmed by 5 bases and J by 5 bases, 5 bases remained unmatched. The CDR3 consists of 15 residues. Germline V gene sequence: CDR1 MRHNA, CDR2 SNTAGT.

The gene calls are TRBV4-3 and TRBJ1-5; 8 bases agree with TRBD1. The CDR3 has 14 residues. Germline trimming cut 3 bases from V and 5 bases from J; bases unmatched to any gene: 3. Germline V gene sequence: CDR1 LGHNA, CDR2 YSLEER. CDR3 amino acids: CASSQGQADQPQHF. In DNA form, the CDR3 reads TGCGCCAGCAGCCAGGGACAGGCCGATCAGCCCCAGCATTTT.

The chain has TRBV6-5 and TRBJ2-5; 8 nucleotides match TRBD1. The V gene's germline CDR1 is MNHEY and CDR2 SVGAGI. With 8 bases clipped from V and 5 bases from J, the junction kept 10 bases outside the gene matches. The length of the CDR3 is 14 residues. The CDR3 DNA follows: TGTGCCAGCCTTAGCCAGGGGGCGAGGGAGACCCAGTACTTC. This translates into CASLSQGARETQYF.

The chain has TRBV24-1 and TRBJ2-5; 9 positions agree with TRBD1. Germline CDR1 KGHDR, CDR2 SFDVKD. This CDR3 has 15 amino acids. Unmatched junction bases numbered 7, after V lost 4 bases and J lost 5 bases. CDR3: CATSEPQGAGETQYF. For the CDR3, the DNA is TGTGCCACCAGTGAACCACAGGGGGCAGGGGAGACCCAGTACTTC.

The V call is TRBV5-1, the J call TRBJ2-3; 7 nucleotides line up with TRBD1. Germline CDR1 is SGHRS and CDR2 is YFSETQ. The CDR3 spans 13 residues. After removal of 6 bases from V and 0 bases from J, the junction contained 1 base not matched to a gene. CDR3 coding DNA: TGCGCCAGCAACAGGGGCAGCACAGATACGCAGTATTTT. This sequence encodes CASNRGSTDTQYF.

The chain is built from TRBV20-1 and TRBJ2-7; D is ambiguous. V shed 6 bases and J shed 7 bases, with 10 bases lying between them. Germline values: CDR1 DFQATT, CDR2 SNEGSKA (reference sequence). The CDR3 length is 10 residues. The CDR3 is CSADPGEQYF. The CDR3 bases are TGCAGTGCAGACCCCGGGGAGCAGTACTTC.

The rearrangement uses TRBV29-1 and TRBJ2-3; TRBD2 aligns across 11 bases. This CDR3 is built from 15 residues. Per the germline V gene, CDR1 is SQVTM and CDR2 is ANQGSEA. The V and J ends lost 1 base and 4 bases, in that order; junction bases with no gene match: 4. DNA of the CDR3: TGCAGCGTTGAAGGGCTAGCGGGAGGCGCAGATACGCAGTATTTT. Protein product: CSVEGLAGGADTQYF.

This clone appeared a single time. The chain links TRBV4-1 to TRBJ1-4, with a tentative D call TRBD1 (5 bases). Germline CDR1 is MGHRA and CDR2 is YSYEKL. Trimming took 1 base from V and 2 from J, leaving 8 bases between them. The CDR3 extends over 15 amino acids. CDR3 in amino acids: CASSQGQRTNEKLFF. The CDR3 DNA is TGCGCCAGCAGCCAAGGACAGCGCACTAATGAAAAACTGTTTTTT.

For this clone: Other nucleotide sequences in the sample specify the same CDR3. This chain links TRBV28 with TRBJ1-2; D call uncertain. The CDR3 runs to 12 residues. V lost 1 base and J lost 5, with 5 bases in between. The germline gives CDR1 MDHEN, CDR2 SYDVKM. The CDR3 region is CASSLSGYGYTF. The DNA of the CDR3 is TGTGCCAGCAGTTTATCGGGGTATGGCTACACCTTC.

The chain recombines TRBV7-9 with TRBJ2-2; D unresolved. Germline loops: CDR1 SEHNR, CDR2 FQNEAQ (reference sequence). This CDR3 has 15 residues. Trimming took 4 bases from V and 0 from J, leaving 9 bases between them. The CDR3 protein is CASSYTQANTGELFF. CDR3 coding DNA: TGTGCCAGCAGCTATACCCAGGCGAACACCGGGGAGCTGTTTTTT.

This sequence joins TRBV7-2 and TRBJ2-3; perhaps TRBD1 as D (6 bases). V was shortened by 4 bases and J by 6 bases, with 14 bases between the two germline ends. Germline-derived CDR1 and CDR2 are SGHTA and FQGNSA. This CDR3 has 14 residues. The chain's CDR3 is CASSSGSQGDTQYF. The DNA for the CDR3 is TGTGCCAGCAGCTCGGGGTCCCAGGGGGATACGCAGTATTTT. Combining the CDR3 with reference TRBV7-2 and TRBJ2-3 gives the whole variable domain GAGVSQSPSNKVTEKGKDVELRCDPISGHTALYWYRQSLGQGLEFLIYFQGNSAPDKSGLPSDRFSAERTGGSVSTLTIQRTQQEDSAVYLCASSSGSQGDTQYFGPGTRLTVL.

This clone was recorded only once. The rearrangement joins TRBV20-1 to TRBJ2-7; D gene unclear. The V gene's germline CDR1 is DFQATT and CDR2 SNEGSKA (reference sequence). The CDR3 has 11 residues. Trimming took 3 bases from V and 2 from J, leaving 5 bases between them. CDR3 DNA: TGCAGTGCTAGGAGAACCTACGAGCAGTACTTC. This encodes CSARRTYEQYF.

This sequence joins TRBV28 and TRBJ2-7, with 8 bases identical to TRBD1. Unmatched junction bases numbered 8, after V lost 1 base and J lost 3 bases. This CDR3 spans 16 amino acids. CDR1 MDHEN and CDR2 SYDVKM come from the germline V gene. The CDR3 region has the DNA TGTGCCAGCAGTTTATTTGTGACAGGGGATTTCTACGAGCAGTACTTC. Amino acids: CASSLFVTGDFYEQYF.

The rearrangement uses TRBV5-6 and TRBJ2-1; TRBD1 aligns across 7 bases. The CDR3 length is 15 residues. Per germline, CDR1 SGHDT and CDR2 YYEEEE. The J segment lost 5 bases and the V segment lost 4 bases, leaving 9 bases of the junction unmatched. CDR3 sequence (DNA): TGTGCCAGCAGCCGTACAGGGGAAGGGGACAATGAGCAGTTCTTC. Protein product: CASSRTGEGDNEQFF.

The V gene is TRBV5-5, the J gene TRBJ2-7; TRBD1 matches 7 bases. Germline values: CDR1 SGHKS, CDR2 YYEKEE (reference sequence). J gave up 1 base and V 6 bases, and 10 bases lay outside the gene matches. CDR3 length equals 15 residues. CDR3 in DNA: TGTGCCAGCACTCGAACAGGGGACGGGTCCTACGAGCAGTACTTC. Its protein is CASTRTGDGSYEQYF.

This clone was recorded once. DNA of the CDR3: TGTGCCAGCAGTGAGCGCACGACTGAAGCTTTCTTT. This gives the protein CASSERTTEAFF. The rearrangement joins TRBV2 to TRBJ1-1; D call uncertain. V was trimmed by 3 bases and J by 5 bases, leaving 7 bases between them. Germline loops: CDR1 SNHLY, CDR2 FYNNEI. CDR3 length: 12 amino acids. The full variable domain, in which reference TRBV2 and TRBJ1-1 provide the parts outside the CDR3, is EPEVTQTPSHQVTQMGQEVILRCVPISNHLYFYWYRQILGQKVEFLVSFYNNEISEKSEIFDDQFSVERPDGSNFTLKIRSTKLEDSAMYFCASSERTTEAFFGQGTRLTVV.

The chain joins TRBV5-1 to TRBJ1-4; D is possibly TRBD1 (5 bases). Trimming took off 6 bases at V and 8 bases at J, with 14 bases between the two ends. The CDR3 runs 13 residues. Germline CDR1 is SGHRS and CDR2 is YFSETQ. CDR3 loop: CASKGRVNEKLFF. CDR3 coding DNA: TGCGCCAGCAAGGGCAGGGTGAACGAAAAACTGTTTTTT.

The CDR3 reads CASSLFPGATNEKLFF. DNA of the CDR3: TGCGCCAGCAGCTTGTTCCCGGGGGCAACTAATGAAAAACTGTTTTTT. The chain joins TRBV5-1 to TRBJ1-4; possible D gene TRBD1, 5 bases. V lost 1 base and J 0 bases, leaving 10 bases between the germline ends. This CDR3 comprises 16 residues. Germline CDR1 is SGHRS and CDR2 is YFSETQ.

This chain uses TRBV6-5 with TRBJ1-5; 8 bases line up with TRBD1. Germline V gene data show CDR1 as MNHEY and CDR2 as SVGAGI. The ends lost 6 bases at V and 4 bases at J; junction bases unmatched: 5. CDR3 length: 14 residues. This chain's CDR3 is CASRSTGANQPQHF. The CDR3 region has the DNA TGTGCCAGCAGATCGACAGGGGCTAATCAGCCCCAGCATTTT.

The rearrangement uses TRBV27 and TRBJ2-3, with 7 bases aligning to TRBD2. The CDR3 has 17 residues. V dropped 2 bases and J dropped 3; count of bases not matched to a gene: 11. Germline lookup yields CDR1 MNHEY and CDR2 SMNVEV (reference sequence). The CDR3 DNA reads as TGTGCCAGCAGTTTAATGGCCGGGGCCGGGGGGACAGATACGCAGTATTTT. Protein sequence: CASSLMAGAGGTDTQYF.

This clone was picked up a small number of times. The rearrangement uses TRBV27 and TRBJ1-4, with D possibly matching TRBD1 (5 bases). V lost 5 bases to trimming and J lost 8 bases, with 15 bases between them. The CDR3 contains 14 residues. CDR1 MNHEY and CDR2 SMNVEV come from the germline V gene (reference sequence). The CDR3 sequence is CASSPRSGWEKLFF. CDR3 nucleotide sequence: TGTGCCAGCAGTCCCCGTTCAGGGTGGGAAAAACTGTTTTTT. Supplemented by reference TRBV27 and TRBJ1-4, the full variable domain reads EAQVTQNPRYLITVTGKKLTVTCSQNMNHEYMSWYRQDPGLGLRQIYYSMNVEVTDKGDVPEGYKVSRKEKRNFPLILESPSPNQTSLYFCASSPRSGWEKLFFGSGTQLSVL.